These T cell receptor beta chains were read from a single sample in a study of shared clonotypes between healthy human individuals. The protocol was immunoSEQ multiplex PCR, while the TCRdb copy is restricted to in-frame clones and leaves out a portion. The sample consists of around 1.9 million clones, under 95% of them appearing once. The sequenced sample consisted of naive CD8+ T cells from PBMCs. These receptors were taken from a man aged 18 to 30 in good health. Some clones in this sample may be carry-over from other donors' samples. Both conserved end residues are part of each CDR3. A D gene is named only where the DNA matches it firmly. A row's size may be missing; if present it is once, few, many or a size class.

abundance	v_gene	j_gene	d_gene	CDR3aa	CDR3nt
.	TRBV30	TRBJ1-6	.	CAWSPIWPLIPLHF	TGTGCCTGGAGCCCAATCTGGCCGTTGATTCCCCTCCACTTT
.	TRBV6-1	TRBJ2-2	TRBD1	CASSARGIGELFF	TGTGCCAGCTCGGCCAGGGGGATCGGGGAGCTGTTTTTT
.	TRBV7-9	TRBJ2-7	TRBD1	CASSLVPGQSLGEQYF	TGTGCCAGCAGCTTAGTCCCGGGACAGTCCCTAGGGGAGCAGTACTTC
.	TRBV6-1	TRBJ2-1	.	CASSEWGFASYNEQFF	TGTGCCAGCAGTGAATGGGGGTTTGCCTCCTACAATGAGCAGTTCTTC
.	TRBV7-9	TRBJ2-1	.	CASSPSSAHNEQFF	TGTGCCAGCAGCCCCTCGAGCGCCCACAATGAGCAGTTCTTC
.	TRBV30	TRBJ2-1	TRBD2	CAWRSGGDNEQFF	TGTGCCTGGAGGTCGGGAGGGGACAATGAGCAGTTCTTC
.	TRBV7-9	TRBJ2-7	.	CASSFGTYNPYEQYF	TGTGCCAGCAGCTTCGGGACCTACAACCCCTACGAGCAGTACTTC
once	TRBV9	TRBJ2-7	.	CASSQWGLAAYEQYF	TGTGCCAGCAGCCAGTGGGGGCTAGCGGCCTACGAGCAGTACTTC
few	TRBV7-9	TRBJ2-2	TRBD1	CASWDRANTGELFF	TGTGCCAGCTGGGACAGAGCGAACACCGGGGAGCTGTTTTTT
once	TRBV14	TRBJ2-1	.	CASSPSRDKRSYNEQFF	TGTGCCAGCAGCCCCTCCCGGGACAAACGCTCCTACAATGAGCAGTTCTTC
once	TRBV11-2	TRBJ2-1	.	CASTRPVYNEQFF	TGTGCCAGCACCCGGCCGGTTTACAATGAGCAGTTCTTC
.	TRBV7-9	TRBJ2-5	.	CASSFWQGETQYF	TGTGCCAGCAGCTTCTGGCAGGGAGAGACCCAGTACTTC
.	TRBV6-1	TRBJ1-1	.	CASSARQMNTEAFF	TGTGCCAGCAGTGCCAGACAGATGAACACTGAAGCTTTCTTT
once	TRBV10-3	TRBJ1-1	.	CAISEGGLTTEAFF	TGTGCCATCAGTGAAGGGGGGCTTACCACTGAAGCTTTCTTT
.	TRBV19	TRBJ2-2	TRBD1	CASSMGQGVTGELFF	TGTGCCAGTAGTATGGGGCAGGGGGTAACCGGGGAGCTGTTTTTT
.	TRBV7-9	TRBJ1-5	.	CASSLVAGYSNQPQHF	TGTGCCAGCAGCTTAGTGGCGGGTTATAGCAATCAGCCCCAGCATTTT
.	TRBV19	TRBJ1-5	.	CASSIDGPQHF	TGTGCCAGTAGTATCGACGGGCCCCAGCATTTT
.	TRBV7-8	TRBJ2-5	.	CASSLASLWETQYF	TGTGCCAGCAGCTTAGCCTCGCTATGGGAGACCCAGTACTTC
.	TRBV6-5	TRBJ2-7	TRBD1	CASSYSTGESSYEQYF	TGTGCCAGCAGTTACTCAACAGGGGAGTCGTCCTACGAGCAGTACTTC
.	TRBV28	TRBJ2-5	TRBD1	CASSFPEDRLAETQYF	TGTGCCAGCAGTTTTCCCGAGGACAGGTTAGCTGAGACCCAGTACTTC
.	TRBV2	TRBJ2-4	TRBD1	CASSVGTGLDKNIQYF	TGTGCCAGCAGTGTGGGGACAGGGTTGGACAAAAACATTCAGTACTTC
.	TRBV7-8	TRBJ2-3	.	CASSLGADTQYF	TGTGCCAGCAGCTTAGGTGCAGATACGCAGTATTTT
.	TRBV11-2	TRBJ2-5	TRBD2	CASSISGTPGETQYF	TGTGCCAGCAGCATAAGCGGGACCCCGGGGGAGACCCAGTACTTC
.	TRBV11-3	TRBJ2-7	.	CASSFHRGSEQYF	TGTGCCAGCAGCTTCCATCGGGGGAGTGAGCAGTACTTC
once	TRBV7-2	TRBJ2-3	TRBD1	CASSPGTGSTDTQYF	TGTGCCAGCAGCCCCGGGACAGGGTCCACAGATACGCAGTATTTT
.	TRBV27	TRBJ2-2	.	CASSSVLANGELFF	TGTGCCAGCAGTTCCGTCTTAGCTAACGGGGAGCTGTTTTTT
.	TRBV21-1	TRBJ2-6	.	CASSRQEAGANVLTF	TGTGCCAGCAGCAGGCAAGAGGCTGGGGCCAACGTCCTGACTTTC
.	TRBV11-1	TRBJ2-7	TRBD1	CASSLVPGGIYEQYF	TGTGCCAGCAGCTTAGTTCCAGGGGGCATCTACGAGCAGTACTTC
.	TRBV7-6	TRBJ2-5	.	CASSLSRTLQETQYF	TGTGCCAGCAGCTTAAGCAGGACACTCCAAGAGACCCAGTACTTC
.	TRBV5-5	TRBJ2-5	.	CASSFGSFPEQETQYF	TGTGCCAGCAGCTTTGGGTCCTTCCCAGAACAAGAGACCCAGTACTTC
once	TRBV6-5	TRBJ1-1	TRBD1	CASRNQGAEAFF	TGTGCCAGCAGGAATCAGGGGGCTGAAGCTTTCTTT
once	TRBV9	TRBJ2-1	TRBD2	CASSVPSGANNEQFF	TGTGCCAGCAGCGTACCTAGCGGGGCTAACAATGAGCAGTTCTTC
once	TRBV9	TRBJ2-5	.	CASSSGTGEETQYF	TGTGCCAGCAGCTCCGGAACAGGTGAGGAGACCCAGTACTTC
.	TRBV25-1	TRBJ2-2	.	CASSEYEGEFTGELFF	TGTGCCAGCAGTGAATATGAGGGGGAATTCACCGGGGAGCTGTTTTTT
.	TRBV5-8	TRBJ1-4	.	CASSWTEATNEKLFF	TGTGCCAGCAGCTGGACTGAAGCAACTAATGAAAAACTGTTTTTT
.	TRBV6-1	TRBJ2-7	.	CASSELQAPAYEQYF	TGTGCCAGCAGTGAACTACAGGCACCTGCCTACGAGCAGTACTTC
.	TRBV18	TRBJ1-5	.	CASSPSRNYYRDLGGNQPQHF	TGTGCCAGCTCACCAAGCCGGAACTATTACCGGGACCTTGGGGGCAATCAGCCCCAGCATTTT
.	TRBV28	TRBJ1-5	.	CASSLWGVRNQPQHF	TGTGCCAGCAGTTTATGGGGGGTCCGCAATCAGCCCCAGCATTTT
few	TRBV7-9	TRBJ2-1	.	CASSLFRADEQFF	TGTGCCAGCAGCTTATTCCGAGCGGATGAGCAGTTCTTC
.	TRBV7-9	TRBJ1-5	.	CASSPRGSNQPQHF	TGTGCCAGCAGTCCCCGGGGCTCCAATCAGCCCCAGCATTTT
.	TRBV28	TRBJ1-5	TRBD1	CASSLGQGLLFSNQPQHF	TGTGCCAGCAGTTTGGGACAGGGCCTCCTGTTTAGCAATCAGCCCCAGCATTTT
.	TRBV2	TRBJ2-3	.	CASFWEFGTDTQYF	TGTGCCAGCTTCTGGGAGTTCGGCACAGATACGCAGTATTTT
.	TRBV6-1	TRBJ1-1	.	CASSEGGAREAFF	TGTGCCAGCAGCGAGGGGGGGGCGCGAGAAGCTTTCTTT
.	TRBV7-9	TRBJ1-4	TRBD1	CASSRTGTGNNEKLFF	TGTGCCAGCAGCCGGACCGGGACAGGGAATAATGAAAAACTGTTTTTT
.	TRBV6-5	TRBJ2-3	TRBD1	CASSNRDRGADTQYF	TGTGCCAGCAGCAACCGGGACAGGGGAGCAGATACGCAGTATTTT
.	TRBV7-9	TRBJ2-7	.	CASAVLGPYEQYF	TGTGCCTCGGCCGTTCTGGGCCCATACGAGCAGTACTTC
.	TRBV20-1	TRBJ2-7	.	CSARVDYEQYF	TGCAGTGCGCGGGTAGACTACGAGCAGTACTTC